This TCR beta chain comes out of a study of T-cell reconstitution after alpha-beta-depleted transplantation in children. Overall study findings and caveats: The study reportedly traced alpha-beta T cells about two months after transplant to several hundred expanded graft clones. One year post-transplant, T-cell counts and diversity were largely derived from T cells produced anew. Some patients owed their high day-60 TCRbeta diversity to surviving recipient T cells and thymic progenitors.

Using unique molecular identifiers, the investigators prepared the TCRbeta library. One entry per CDR3 protein results from TCRdb running MiXCR on the PCR reads. This table has approximately 630,000 distinct CDR3 sequences, about 12% appearing once. This clonotype turned up a few times. Its antigen is currently unknown. The CDR3 length is 14 residues. CDR1 SGHVS and CDR2 FNYEAQ come from the germline V gene. V lost 0 bases, J lost 9 bases, and 2 bases stayed unmatched. The sample consisted of PBMCs, taken before TCRalphabeta/CD19-depleted stem cell transplant. The sequence came from a girl aged 2 to 9 with congenital amegakaryocytic thrombocytopenia, due to receive a stem cell transplant. The rearrangement uses TRBV7-6 and TRBJ1-6; TRBD1 matches at 7 bases. Here the CDR3 reads CASSLAGGSSPLHF. CDR3 nucleotides: TGTGCCAGCAGCTTAGCAGGGGGCAGTTCACCCCTCCACTTT. Supplemented by reference TRBV7-6 and TRBJ1-6, the full variable domain reads GAGVSQSPRYKVTKRGQDVALRCDPISGHVSLYWYRQALGQGPEFLTYFNYEAQQDKSGLPNDRFSAERPEGSISTLTIQRTEQRDSAMYRCASSLAGGSSPLHFGNGTRLTVT.